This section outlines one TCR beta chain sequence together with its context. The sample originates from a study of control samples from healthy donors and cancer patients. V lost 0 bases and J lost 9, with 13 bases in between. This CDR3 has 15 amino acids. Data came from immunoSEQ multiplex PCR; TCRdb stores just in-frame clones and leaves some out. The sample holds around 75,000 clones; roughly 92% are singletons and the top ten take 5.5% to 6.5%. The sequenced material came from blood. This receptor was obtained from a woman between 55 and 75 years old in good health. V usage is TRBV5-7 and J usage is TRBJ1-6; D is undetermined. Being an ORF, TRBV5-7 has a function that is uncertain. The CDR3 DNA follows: TGTGCCAGCAGCTTGGTCCACTGGAGGAGTTCACCCCTCCACTTT. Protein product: CASSLVHWRSSPLHF.